This record looks at one T cell receptor (beta chain) sequence and its context. Multiplex PCR in two rounds served to amplify TCR beta CDR3 from genomic DNA. Individual primers that were specific to each TRBV and TRBJ gene served in first-round PCR. TCRdb redid the calling of the multiplex PCR reads with MiXCR, one entry per CDR3 protein. The sample yields about 16,000 distinct CDR3 sequences, around 40% seen once. The data were taken from a study of prognosis after radiotherapy for stage I lung cancer. In the study overall: After radiotherapy, distant metastases appeared in several patients at a median of approximately 7 months, and 15 patients showed no significant progression.

Germline values: CDR1 SGHRS, CDR2 YFSETQ. The length of the CDR3 is 11 residues. V was pared by 5 bases and J by 3 bases, with 2 bases between. This clonotype was sampled from a donor aged 50 or older with non-small cell lung cancer. The gene calls are TRBV5-1 and TRBJ2-2, with D unresolved. Sequenced material: PBMCs, taken before or after stereotactic body radiation therapy (not recorded which). CDR3 protein: CASSDTGELFF. CDR3 DNA sequence: TGCGCCAGCAGTGACACCGGGGAGCTGTTTTTT.